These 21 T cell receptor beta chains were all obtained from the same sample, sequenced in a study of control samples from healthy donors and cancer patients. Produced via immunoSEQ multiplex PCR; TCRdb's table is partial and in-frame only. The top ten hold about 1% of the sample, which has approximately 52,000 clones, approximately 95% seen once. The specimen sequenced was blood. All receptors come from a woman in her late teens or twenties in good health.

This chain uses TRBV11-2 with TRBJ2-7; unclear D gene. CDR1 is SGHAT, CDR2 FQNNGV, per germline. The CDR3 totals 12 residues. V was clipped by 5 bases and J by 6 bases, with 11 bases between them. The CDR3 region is CASSAVGVEQYF. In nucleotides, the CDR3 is TGTGCCAGCAGCGCCGTTGGGGTCGAGCAGTACTTC.

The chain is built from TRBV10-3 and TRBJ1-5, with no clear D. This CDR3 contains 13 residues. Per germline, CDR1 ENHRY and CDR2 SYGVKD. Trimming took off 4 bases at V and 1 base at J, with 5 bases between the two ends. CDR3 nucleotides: TGTGCCATCAGTGGCGGAAGCAATCAGCCCCAGCATTTT. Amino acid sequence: CAISGGSNQPQHF.

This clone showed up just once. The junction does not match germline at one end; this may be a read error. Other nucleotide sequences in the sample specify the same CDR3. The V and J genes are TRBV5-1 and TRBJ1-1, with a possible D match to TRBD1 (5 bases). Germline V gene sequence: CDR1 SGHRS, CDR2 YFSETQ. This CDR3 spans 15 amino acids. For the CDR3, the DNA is TGCGCCAGCAGCTTGGTAGGGGCTATGAACACCGAAGCTTTCTTT. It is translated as CASSLVGAMNTEAFF.

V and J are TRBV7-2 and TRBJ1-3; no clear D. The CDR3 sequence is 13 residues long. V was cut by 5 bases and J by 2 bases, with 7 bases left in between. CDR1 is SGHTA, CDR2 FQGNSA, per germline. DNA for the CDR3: TGTGCCAGCAGCGGAACTGCTGGAAACACCATATATTTT. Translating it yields CASSGTAGNTIYF. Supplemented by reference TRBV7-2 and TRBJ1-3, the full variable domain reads GAGVSQSPSNKVTEKGKDVELRCDPISGHTALYWYRQSLGQGLEFLIYFQGNSAPDKSGLPSDRFSAERTGGSVSTLTIQRTQQEDSAVYLCASSGTAGNTIYFGEGSWLTVV.

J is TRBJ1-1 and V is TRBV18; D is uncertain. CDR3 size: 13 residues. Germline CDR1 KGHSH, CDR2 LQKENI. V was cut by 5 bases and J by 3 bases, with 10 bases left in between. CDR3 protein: CASSGMADTEAFF. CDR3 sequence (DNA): TGTGCCAGCTCAGGGATGGCGGACACTGAAGCTTTCTTT.

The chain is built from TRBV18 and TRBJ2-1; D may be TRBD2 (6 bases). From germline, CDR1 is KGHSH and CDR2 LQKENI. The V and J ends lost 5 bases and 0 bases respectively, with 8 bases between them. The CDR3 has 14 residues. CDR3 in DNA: TGTGCCAGCTCAGGGGGGAGCTCCTACAATGAGCAGTTCTTC. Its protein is CASSGGSSYNEQFF.

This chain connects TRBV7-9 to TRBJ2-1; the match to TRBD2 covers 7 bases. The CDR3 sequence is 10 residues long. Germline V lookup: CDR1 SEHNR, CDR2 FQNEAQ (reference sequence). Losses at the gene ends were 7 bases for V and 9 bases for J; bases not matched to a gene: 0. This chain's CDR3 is CASTGGEQFF. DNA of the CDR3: TGTGCCAGCACGGGGGGTGAGCAGTTCTTC.

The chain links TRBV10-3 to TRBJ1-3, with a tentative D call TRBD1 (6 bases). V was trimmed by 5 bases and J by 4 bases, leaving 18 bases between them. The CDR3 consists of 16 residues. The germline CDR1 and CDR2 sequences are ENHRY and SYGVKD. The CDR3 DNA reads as TGTGCCATCAGTCCTCCCATTACAGGGACCGGAAACACCATATATTTT. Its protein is CAISPPITGTGNTIYF.

The CDR3: CASRRTANEKLFF. The CDR3 DNA reads TGTGCCAGCAGACGGACAGCTAATGAAAAACTGTTTTTT. The chain carries TRBV6-5 and TRBJ1-4; a weak D match, TRBD1 (6 bases). With 6 bases removed from V and 3 bases from J, the gap between germline ends came to 8 bases. Germline values: CDR1 MNHEY, CDR2 SVGAGI. The CDR3 spans 13 residues.

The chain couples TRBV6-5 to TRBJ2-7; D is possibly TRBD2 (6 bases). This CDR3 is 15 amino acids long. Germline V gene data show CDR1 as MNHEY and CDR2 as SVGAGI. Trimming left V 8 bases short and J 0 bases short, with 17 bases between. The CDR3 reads CASSEEGSSSYEQYF. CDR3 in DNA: TGTGCCAGCTCCGAGGAGGGTTCCAGCTCCTACGAGCAGTACTTC.

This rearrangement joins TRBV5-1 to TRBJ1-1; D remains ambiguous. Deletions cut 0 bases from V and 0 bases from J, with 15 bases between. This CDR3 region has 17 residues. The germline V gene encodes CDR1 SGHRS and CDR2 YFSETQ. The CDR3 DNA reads TGCGCCAGCAGCTTGGGTGGCAGCATTACTATGAACACTGAAGCTTTCTTT. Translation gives CASSLGGSITMNTEAFF.

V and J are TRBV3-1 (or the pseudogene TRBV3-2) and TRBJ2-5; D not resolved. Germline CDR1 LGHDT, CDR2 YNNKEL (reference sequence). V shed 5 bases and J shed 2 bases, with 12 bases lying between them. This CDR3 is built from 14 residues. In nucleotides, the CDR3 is TGTGCCAGCAGCGATACTGGGCGACAAGAGACCCAGTACTTC. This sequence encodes CASSDTGRQETQYF.

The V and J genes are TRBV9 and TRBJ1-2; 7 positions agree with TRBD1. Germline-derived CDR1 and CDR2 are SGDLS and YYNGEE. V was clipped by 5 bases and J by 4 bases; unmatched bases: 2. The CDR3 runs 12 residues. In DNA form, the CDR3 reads TGTGCCAGCAGGGGACAGCCCTATGGCTACACCTTC. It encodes CASRGQPYGYTF.

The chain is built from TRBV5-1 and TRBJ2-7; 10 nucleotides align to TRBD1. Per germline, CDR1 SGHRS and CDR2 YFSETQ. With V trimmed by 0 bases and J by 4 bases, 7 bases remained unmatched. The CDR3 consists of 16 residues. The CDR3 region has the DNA TGCGCCAGCAGCTTGGGACAGGGGGCGCGGACGTACGAGCAGTACTTC. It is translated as CASSLGQGARTYEQYF.

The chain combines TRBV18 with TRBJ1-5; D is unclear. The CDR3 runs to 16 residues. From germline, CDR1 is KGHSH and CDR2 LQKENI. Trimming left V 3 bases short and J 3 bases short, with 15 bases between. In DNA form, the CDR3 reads TGTGCCAGCTCACCCGCCCTGGGAAACAACAATCAGCCCCAGCATTTT. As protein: CASSPALGNNNQPQHF.

The CDR3: CASVSGGAGETQYF. The CDR3 DNA reads as TGTGCCAGCGTTAGCGGGGGGGCGGGAGAGACCCAGTACTTC. The rearrangement uses TRBV6-5 and TRBJ2-5, with 11 bases identical to TRBD2. The J segment lost 4 bases and the V segment lost 8 bases, leaving 6 bases of the junction unmatched. CDR1 is MNHEY, CDR2 SVGAGI, per germline. The CDR3 runs to 14 residues.

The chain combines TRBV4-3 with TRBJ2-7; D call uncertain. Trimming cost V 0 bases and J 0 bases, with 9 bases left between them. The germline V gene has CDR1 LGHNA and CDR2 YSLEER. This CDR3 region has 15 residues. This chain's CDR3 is CASSQDFGSSYEQYF. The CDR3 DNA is TGCGCCAGCAGCCAAGATTTCGGCAGCTCCTACGAGCAGTACTTC.

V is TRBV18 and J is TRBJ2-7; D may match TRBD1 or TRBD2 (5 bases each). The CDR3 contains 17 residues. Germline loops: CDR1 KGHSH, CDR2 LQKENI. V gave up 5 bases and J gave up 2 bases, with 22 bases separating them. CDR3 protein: CASSIGVGGTLPYEQYF. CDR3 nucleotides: TGTGCCAGCTCAATCGGAGTCGGTGGGACGCTGCCCTACGAGCAGTACTTC.

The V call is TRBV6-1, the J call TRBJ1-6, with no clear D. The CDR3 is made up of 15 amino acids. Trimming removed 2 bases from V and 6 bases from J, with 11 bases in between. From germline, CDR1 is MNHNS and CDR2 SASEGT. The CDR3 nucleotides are TGTGCCAGCAGTGAATCAGGTCCCACTAATTCACCCCTCCACTTT. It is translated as CASSESGPTNSPLHF.

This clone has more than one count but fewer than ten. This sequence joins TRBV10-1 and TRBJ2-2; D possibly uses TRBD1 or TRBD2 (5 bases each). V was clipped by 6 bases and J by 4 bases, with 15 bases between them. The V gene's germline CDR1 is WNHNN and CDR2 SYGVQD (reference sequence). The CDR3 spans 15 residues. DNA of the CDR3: TGCGCCAGCAGCGACCGGGGCGCCGGCACCGGGGAGCTGTTTTTT. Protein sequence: CASSDRGAGTGELFF.

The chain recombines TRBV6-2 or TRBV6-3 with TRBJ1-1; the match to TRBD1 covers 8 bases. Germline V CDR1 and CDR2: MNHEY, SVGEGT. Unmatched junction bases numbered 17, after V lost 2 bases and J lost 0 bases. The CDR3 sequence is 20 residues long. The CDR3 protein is CASSYRSLGQGAFMNTEAFF. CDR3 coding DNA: TGTGCCAGCAGTTACCGGTCCCTCGGCCAGGGGGCCTTCATGAACACTGAAGCTTTCTTT.